Listed below are T cell receptor beta chains from one sample, sequenced in a study of T-cell reconstitution after alpha-beta-depleted transplantation in children. TCRdb analysed the PCR reads with MiXCR anew, one entry per CDR3 protein. The sample has about 230,000 distinct CDR3 sequences, approximately 9.8% seen once. Sequenced here: PBMCs from the stem cell graft donor, sampled from the stem cell graft. These receptors all come from a human donor who donated a stem cell graft to a child with SCID. Both conserved end residues are part of each CDR3. A D gene is named only where the DNA matches it firmly. Some rows mark clone size as missing; the rest say once, few, many or name a class of expanded clone.

v_gene,d_gene,j_gene,abundance,CDR3nt,CDR3aa
TRBV6-2/TRBV6-3,-,TRBJ1-1,many,TGTGCCAGCGATCGGGGTGGCACTGAAGCTTTCTTT,CASDRGGTEAFF
TRBV5-1,TRBD2,TRBJ2-1,many,TGCGCCAGCAGCTTGGGCCTGGGACTAGAAGAGGATGAGCAGTTCTTC,CASSLGLGLEEDEQFF
TRBV20-1,-,TRBJ1-6,many,TGCAGTGCTAGAGCCCGCGAGTTTAGTAATTCACCCCTCCACTTT,CSARAREFSNSPLHF
TRBV28,-,TRBJ2-7,many,TGTGCCAGCAGTCCCCGGGGCATATTACGCTACGAGCAGTACTTC,CASSPRGILRYEQYF
TRBV5-6,-,TRBJ1-1,many,TGTGCCAGCAGCTTGGCAGGGCGAGAGGGTTCAGCTTTCTTT,CASSLAGREGSAFF
TRBV12-3/TRBV12-4,-,TRBJ2-3,many,TGTGCCAGCAGTTTCCCCTCTAGAGATACGCAGTATTTT,CASSFPSRDTQYF
TRBV5-1,-,TRBJ2-1,many,TGCGCCAGCAGCCCCCTGGCGGGGCTCTACAATGAGCAGTTCTTC,CASSPLAGLYNEQFF
TRBV12-3/TRBV12-4,-,TRBJ1-1,many,TGTGCCAGCAGTTTATATCAGCGAGCTTTCTTT,CASSLYQRAFF
TRBV20-1,-,TRBJ2-5,few,TGCAGTGCTAGACGGGGGGCTCCAGAGACCCAGTACTTC,CSARRGAPETQYF
TRBV4-3,TRBD1,TRBJ2-3,many,TGCGCCAGCAGTAGTGACAGGGAAACAGATACGCAGTATTTT,CASSSDRETDTQYF
TRBV27,-,TRBJ2-7,many,TGTGCCAGCAGACGGACCGACTCGGGCTCCTACGAGCAGTACTTC,CASRRTDSGSYEQYF
TRBV11-2,-,TRBJ2-7,few,TGTGCCAGCAGTCGCGAACCCCCCAACGAGCAGTACTTC,CASSREPPNEQYF
TRBV19,-,TRBJ1-5,many,TGTGCCAGTAGTATAGGTCACGGGGGCCCCAATCAGCCCCAGCATTTT,CASSIGHGGPNQPQHF
TRBV5-1,-,TRBJ1-1,-,TGCGCCAGCAGGGTCGGCGTTGACACTGAAGCTTTCTTT,CASRVGVDTEAFF
TRBV5-6,-,TRBJ1-1,many,TGTGCCAGCAGCCTCAGACCGGGACGGTGGAACACTGAAGCTTTCTTT,CASSLRPGRWNTEAFF
TRBV18,-,TRBJ2-4,-,TGTGCCAGCTCACCAGAACGGGGGCACGGCAACATTCAGTACTTC,CASSPERGHGNIQYF
TRBV10-2,TRBD2,TRBJ2-7,many,TGCGCCAGCAGTGAGTCGCTTTTAAGGGCTAGCGGCTGGAACTACGAGCAGTACTTC,CASSESLLRASGWNYEQYF
TRBV5-5,-,TRBJ1-1,-,TGTGCCAGCAGCCATGGGCCCCCGGACGGGGTTGACACTGAAGCTTTCTTT,CASSHGPPDGVDTEAFF
TRBV5-5,TRBD1,TRBJ2-2,many,TGTGCCAGCAGCACAGGGGGCGGTGCTTGGAACACCGGGGAGCTGTTTTTT,CASSTGGGAWNTGELFF
TRBV5-1,TRBD1,TRBJ1-2,few,TGCGCCAGCAGCCCCCGACAGGGGGCGGGTGGCTACACCTTC,CASSPRQGAGGYTF
TRBV5-1,-,TRBJ1-1,many,TGCGCCAGCAGCTGGGGGGTCGGCAGGGTGGGCACTGAAGCTTTCTTT,CASSWGVGRVGTEAFF
TRBV24-1,-,TRBJ2-3,many,TGTGCCACCAGTGACCCCGGACTTGGAGATACGCAGTATTTT,CATSDPGLGDTQYF
TRBV10-3,TRBD1,TRBJ2-7,many,TGTGCCATCGGTGGGACAGATTACGAGCAGTACTTC,CAIGGTDYEQYF
TRBV19,-,TRBJ1-5,few,TGTGCCAGGCGGGACAAGGGACGGGGGTATAGCAATCAGCCCCAGCATTTT,CARRDKGRGYSNQPQHF
TRBV5-1,TRBD2,TRBJ2-2,many,TGCGCCAGCACGCCTCTAGCGGCGAACACCGGGGAGCTGTTTTTT,CASTPLAANTGELFF
TRBV20-1,-,TRBJ2-1,many,TGCAGTGCTAGAGATTCGAGGCAGGGTGGGGCGAATGAGCAGTTCTTC,CSARDSRQGGANEQFF
TRBV20-1,-,TRBJ1-2,-,TGCAGTGCTATCGCAGGGCTCTCCCAAGGCTACACCTTC,CSAIAGLSQGYTF
TRBV30,-,TRBJ1-2,few,TGTGCCTGGTATAGTGGGGCCAACTATGGCTACACCTTC,CAWYSGANYGYTF
TRBV5-5,-,TRBJ2-1,-,TGTGCCAGCAGCACGCCCCCTTACAGGGGAGGCCACAATGAGCAGTTCTTC,CASSTPPYRGGHNEQFF
TRBV5-1,TRBD2,TRBJ2-5,many,TGCGCCAGCATGAGCCTAGCGGCCACGAAAGAGACCCAGTACTTC,CASMSLAATKETQYF
TRBV20-1,-,TRBJ1-2,many,TGCAGTGCTAGTAGGGGGACGAGCTACACCTTC,CSASRGTSYTF
TRBV11-2,-,TRBJ2-1,many,TGTGCCAGCAGCTCTCCAGGGCCTCGGAAGTTCTTC,CASSSPGPRKFF
TRBV12-3/TRBV12-4,TRBD1,TRBJ2-4,-,TGTGCCAGTAGTAGGGACAGGGACCTGGGGTTGAACATTCAGTACTTC,CASSRDRDLGLNIQYF
TRBV6-9,-,TRBJ1-2,many,TGTGCCGGGCTCAACTACACCTTC,CAGLNYTF
TRBV20-1,-,TRBJ1-6,many,TGCAGTGCTATTAGCTCCCGGACAGCTAATTCACCCCTCCACTTT,CSAISSRTANSPLHF
TRBV6-5,TRBD1,TRBJ1-2,many,TGTGCCAGCAGTCGTCAGGGGACAGGCCACTATGGCTACACCTTC,CASSRQGTGHYGYTF
TRBV18,TRBD1,TRBJ2-7,-,TGTGCCAGCTCCCGCCTCGGGACAGGGGTCTCCTACGAGCAGTACTTC,CASSRLGTGVSYEQYF